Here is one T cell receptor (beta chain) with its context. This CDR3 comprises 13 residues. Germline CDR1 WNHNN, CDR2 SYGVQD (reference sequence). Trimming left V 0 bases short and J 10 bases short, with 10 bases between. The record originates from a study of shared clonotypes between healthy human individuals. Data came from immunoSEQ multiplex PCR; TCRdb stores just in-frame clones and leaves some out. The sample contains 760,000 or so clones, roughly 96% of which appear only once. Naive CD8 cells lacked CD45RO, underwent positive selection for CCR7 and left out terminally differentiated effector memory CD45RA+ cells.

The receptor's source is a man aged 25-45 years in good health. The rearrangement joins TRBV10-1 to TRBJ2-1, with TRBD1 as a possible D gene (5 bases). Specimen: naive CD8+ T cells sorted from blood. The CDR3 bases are TGCGCCAGCAGTGAGTCCCTTAGACAGGAGCAGTTCTTC. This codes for CASSESLRQEQFF.